The rows below give T cell receptor beta chains drawn from one sample of a study of T-cell memory formation after mild COVID-19. TCRdb processed the 5' RACE reads anew with MiXCR; each CDR3 protein has one entry. Of about 470,000 distinct CDR3 sequences in the sample, about 20% were seen once. Sequenced sample: PBMCs or a T cell subset sorted from them (not recorded which). Receptors originate from an adult woman who had mild COVID-19 (a few samples of this study predate the infection). Cell type and time point are not known. The CDR3 runs from the conserved cysteine through the conserved F or W. D genes are given only for firm matches. Clone size is not always given. Where it is, it says once, few, many or a class for expanded clones.

cdr3_nt: TGTGCCAGCAGCTCCCGGGACAGGGGGGTAGAGACCCAGTACTTC; cdr3_aa: CASSSRDRGVETQYF; v_call: TRBV5-5; clone_size: NA; j_call: TRBJ2-5; d_call: TRBD1
cdr3_nt: TGCAGTGCTACCCCCTCTTCTTCGGGTGGCTACACCTTC; cdr3_aa: CSATPSSSGGYTF; v_call: TRBV20-1; clone_size: NA; j_call: TRBJ1-2; d_call: NA
cdr3_nt: TGTGCCAGCAGCCCTCAGATAGGGGGGGGGACCCAGTACTTC; cdr3_aa: CASSPQIGGGTQYF; v_call: TRBV7-2; clone_size: few; j_call: TRBJ2-5; d_call: NA
cdr3_nt: TGCGCCAGCAAGTCATTCGAGAGGGGAACCTACGAGCAGTACTTC; cdr3_aa: CASKSFERGTYEQYF; v_call: TRBV10-1; clone_size: once; j_call: TRBJ2-7; d_call: NA
cdr3_nt: TGCGCCAGCAGGGAAGAGGGGGCCTTAACCGGGGAGCTGTTTTTT; cdr3_aa: CASREEGALTGELFF; v_call: TRBV5-1; clone_size: many; j_call: TRBJ2-2; d_call: TRBD1
cdr3_nt: TGTGCCAGCAGCTTACGGGACAGGGATATTTATGGCTACACCTTC; cdr3_aa: CASSLRDRDIYGYTF; v_call: TRBV7-9; clone_size: few; j_call: TRBJ1-2; d_call: TRBD1
cdr3_nt: TGTGCCAGCAGTGTTACAGATCATCCGGGGGAAAAACTGTTTTTT; cdr3_aa: CASSVTDHPGEKLFF; v_call: TRBV2; clone_size: NA; j_call: TRBJ1-4; d_call: NA
cdr3_nt: TGCAGCGTTGCCCCTCGGGGCGGGAGAAGGCACGAGCAGTACTTC; cdr3_aa: CSVAPRGGRRHEQYF; v_call: TRBV29-1; clone_size: NA; j_call: TRBJ2-7; d_call: TRBD2
cdr3_nt: TGTGCCATCTCCGCCTCTCCCTCCTACGAGCAGTACTTC; cdr3_aa: CAISASPSYEQYF; v_call: TRBV10-3; clone_size: few; j_call: TRBJ2-7; d_call: NA
cdr3_nt: TGTGCCAGCAGAGGAGCTAGCGTAGAGCAGTTCTTC; cdr3_aa: CASRGASVEQFF; v_call: TRBV12-3/TRBV12-4; clone_size: few; j_call: TRBJ2-1; d_call: NA
cdr3_nt: TGTGCCAGCAGTGCCCCAGGGGGAACGAACACCGGGGAGCTGTTTTTT; cdr3_aa: CASSAPGGTNTGELFF; v_call: TRBV12-3/TRBV12-4; clone_size: NA; j_call: TRBJ2-2; d_call: TRBD1
cdr3_nt: TGTGCCAGCAGCGTAGCTGTTAGCGGGGGGTTCACAGATACGCAGTATTTT; cdr3_aa: CASSVAVSGGFTDTQYF; v_call: TRBV9; clone_size: NA; j_call: TRBJ2-3; d_call: TRBD2
cdr3_nt: TGCCGCAGAAGGGGGCAAGAGACCCAGTACTTC; cdr3_aa: CRRRGQETQYF; v_call: TRBV20-1; clone_size: NA; j_call: TRBJ2-5; d_call: NA
cdr3_nt: TGCGCCAGCAGCCTAGGGGACAGAAGATCGAACACCGGGGAGCTGTTTTTT; cdr3_aa: CASSLGDRRSNTGELFF; v_call: TRBV5-1; clone_size: few; j_call: TRBJ2-2; d_call: TRBD1
cdr3_nt: TGCGCCAGCAGCTGGGCAGGTCTCGGCGAAAAACTGTTTTTT; cdr3_aa: CASSWAGLGEKLFF; v_call: TRBV5-1; clone_size: NA; j_call: TRBJ1-4; d_call: NA
cdr3_nt: TGTGCCAGCAGCAAAGAGGCGACAGATACGCAGTATTTT; cdr3_aa: CASSKEATDTQYF; v_call: TRBV21-1; clone_size: few; j_call: TRBJ2-3; d_call: NA
cdr3_nt: TGCGCCAGCAGCTTGGCTTCGGGGATGAACACTGAAGCTTTCTTT; cdr3_aa: CASSLASGMNTEAFF; v_call: TRBV5-1; clone_size: NA; j_call: TRBJ1-1; d_call: NA
cdr3_nt: TGTGCCAGCAGTTACTCGACTCTGGGTACGCAGTATTTT; cdr3_aa: CASSYSTLGTQYF; v_call: TRBV6-5; clone_size: NA; j_call: TRBJ2-3; d_call: NA
cdr3_nt: TGCAGCGTTGACGGGACAGCAGTTTATACGCAGTATTTT; cdr3_aa: CSVDGTAVYTQYF; v_call: TRBV29-1; clone_size: NA; j_call: TRBJ2-3; d_call: TRBD1
cdr3_nt: TGTGCCAGCAGCCAAGCCCCCCAGACTGAAGCTTTCTTT; cdr3_aa: CASSQAPQTEAFF; v_call: TRBV14; clone_size: NA; j_call: TRBJ1-1; d_call: NA
cdr3_nt: TGCGCCAGCAGCCCCTATAGCGGACAGCAGTTTACCTACGAGCAGTACTTC; cdr3_aa: CASSPYSGQQFTYEQYF; v_call: TRBV5-1; clone_size: few; j_call: TRBJ2-7; d_call: NA
cdr3_nt: TGTGCCAGCAAGGGGGGCGGGTTGATCGCCTATGGCTACACCTTC; cdr3_aa: CASKGGGLIAYGYTF; v_call: TRBV7-2; clone_size: NA; j_call: TRBJ1-2; d_call: NA
cdr3_nt: TGTGCCAGCACCCCGACAGGGTCCGGTACTGGCTACACCTTC; cdr3_aa: CASTPTGSGTGYTF; v_call: TRBV28; clone_size: NA; j_call: TRBJ1-2; d_call: TRBD1